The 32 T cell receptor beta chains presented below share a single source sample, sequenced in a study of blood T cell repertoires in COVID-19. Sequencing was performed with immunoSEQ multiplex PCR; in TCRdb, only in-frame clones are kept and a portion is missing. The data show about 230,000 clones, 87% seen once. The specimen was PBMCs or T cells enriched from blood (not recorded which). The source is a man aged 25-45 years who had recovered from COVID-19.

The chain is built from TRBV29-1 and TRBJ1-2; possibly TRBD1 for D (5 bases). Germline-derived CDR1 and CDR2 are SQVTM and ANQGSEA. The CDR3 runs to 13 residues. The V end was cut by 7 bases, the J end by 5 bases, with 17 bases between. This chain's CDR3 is CSASPGNGYGYTF. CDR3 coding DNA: TGCAGCGCCTCCCCAGGGAATGGTTATGGCTACACCTTC.

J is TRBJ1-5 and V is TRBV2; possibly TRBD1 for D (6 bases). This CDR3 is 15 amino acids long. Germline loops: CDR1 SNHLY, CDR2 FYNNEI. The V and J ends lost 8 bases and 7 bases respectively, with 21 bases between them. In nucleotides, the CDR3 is TGTGCCAGCCTGAAATTTACAGGGATAGGACAGCCCCAGCATTTT. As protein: CASLKFTGIGQPQHF.

The DNA for the CDR3 is TGTGCCAGCAGCCTCTGGACTAGCGGGAGATACGAGCAGTACTTC. Translation: CASSLWTSGRYEQYF. This rearrangement joins TRBV7-2 to TRBJ2-7; the match to TRBD2 covers 13 bases. This CDR3 contains 15 residues. The V and J ends lost 5 bases and 4 bases, in that order; junction bases with no gene match: 5. The V gene's germline CDR1 is SGHTA and CDR2 FQGNSA.

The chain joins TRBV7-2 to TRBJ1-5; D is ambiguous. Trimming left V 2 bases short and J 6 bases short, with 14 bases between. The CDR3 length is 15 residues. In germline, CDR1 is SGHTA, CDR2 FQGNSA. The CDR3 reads CASSLSWRGTQPQHF. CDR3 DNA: TGTGCCAGCAGCTTATCCTGGCGGGGTACTCAGCCCCAGCATTTT.

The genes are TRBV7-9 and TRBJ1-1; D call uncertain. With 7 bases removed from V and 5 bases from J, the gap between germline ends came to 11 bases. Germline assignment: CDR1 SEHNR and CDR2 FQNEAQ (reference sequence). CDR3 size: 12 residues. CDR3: CASINSGTEAFF. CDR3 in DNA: TGTGCCAGCATCAACTCGGGGACTGAAGCTTTCTTT.

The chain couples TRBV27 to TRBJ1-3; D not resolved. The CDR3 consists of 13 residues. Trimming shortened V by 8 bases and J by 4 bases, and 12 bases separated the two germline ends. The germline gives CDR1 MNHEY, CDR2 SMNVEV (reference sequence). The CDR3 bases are TGTGCCAGCCCCGGATCAGGAGGAAACACCATATATTTT. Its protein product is CASPGSGGNTIYF.

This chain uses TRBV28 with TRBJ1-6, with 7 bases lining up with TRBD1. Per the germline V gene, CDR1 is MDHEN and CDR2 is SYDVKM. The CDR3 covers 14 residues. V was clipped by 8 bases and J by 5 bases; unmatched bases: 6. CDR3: CASSSGQNNSPLHF. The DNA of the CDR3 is TGTGCCAGCTCTTCGGGACAGAATAATTCACCCCTCCACTTT.

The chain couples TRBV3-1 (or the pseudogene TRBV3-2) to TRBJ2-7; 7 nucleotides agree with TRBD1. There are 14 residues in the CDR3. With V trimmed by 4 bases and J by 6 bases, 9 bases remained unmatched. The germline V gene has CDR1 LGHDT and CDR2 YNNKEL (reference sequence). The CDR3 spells CASSPSDRVSEQYF. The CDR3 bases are TGTGCCAGCAGCCCATCAGACAGGGTTAGCGAGCAGTACTTC.

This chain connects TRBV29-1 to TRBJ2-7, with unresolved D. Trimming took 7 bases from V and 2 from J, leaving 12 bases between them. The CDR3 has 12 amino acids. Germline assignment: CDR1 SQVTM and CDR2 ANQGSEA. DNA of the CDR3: TGCAGCGGGGCCTTTAACCCCTACGAGCAGTACTTC. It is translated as CSGAFNPYEQYF.

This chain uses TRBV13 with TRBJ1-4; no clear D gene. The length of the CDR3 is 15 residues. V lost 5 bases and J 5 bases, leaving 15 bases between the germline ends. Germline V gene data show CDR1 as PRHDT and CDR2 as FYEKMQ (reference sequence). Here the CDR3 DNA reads TGTGCCAGCAGCCTCCGACTTTCAGTGAATGAAAAACTGTTTTTT. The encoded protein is CASSLRLSVNEKLFF.

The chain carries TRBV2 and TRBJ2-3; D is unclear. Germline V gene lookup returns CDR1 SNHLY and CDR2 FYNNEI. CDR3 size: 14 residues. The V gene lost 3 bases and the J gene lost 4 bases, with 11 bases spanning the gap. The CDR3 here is CASSDSFRADTQYF. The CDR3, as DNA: TGTGCCAGCAGTGACAGTTTTCGGGCAGATACGCAGTATTTT.

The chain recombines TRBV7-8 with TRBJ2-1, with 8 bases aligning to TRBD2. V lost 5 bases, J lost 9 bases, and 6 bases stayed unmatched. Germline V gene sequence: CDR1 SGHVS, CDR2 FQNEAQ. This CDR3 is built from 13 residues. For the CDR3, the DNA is TGTGCCAGCAGCGACCGGGGGGGCCGTGAGCAGTTCTTC. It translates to CASSDRGGREQFF.

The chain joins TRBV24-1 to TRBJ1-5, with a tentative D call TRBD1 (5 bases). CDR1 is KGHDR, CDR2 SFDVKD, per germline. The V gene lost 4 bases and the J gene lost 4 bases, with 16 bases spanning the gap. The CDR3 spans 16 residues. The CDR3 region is CATSDSGRVSNQPQHF. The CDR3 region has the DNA TGTGCCACCAGTGACTCCGGCAGGGTTTCAAATCAGCCCCAGCATTTT.

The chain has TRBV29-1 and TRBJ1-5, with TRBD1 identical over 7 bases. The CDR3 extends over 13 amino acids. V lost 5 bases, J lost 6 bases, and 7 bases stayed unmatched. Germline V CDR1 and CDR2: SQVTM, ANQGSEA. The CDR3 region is CSVRQGLSQPQHF. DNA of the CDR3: TGCAGCGTTAGACAGGGTTTGAGTCAGCCCCAGCATTTT.

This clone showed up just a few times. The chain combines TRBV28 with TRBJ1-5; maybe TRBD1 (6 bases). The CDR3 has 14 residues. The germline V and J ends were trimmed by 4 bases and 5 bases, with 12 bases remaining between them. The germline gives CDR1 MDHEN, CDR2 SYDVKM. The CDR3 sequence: CASSSGTFYQPQHF. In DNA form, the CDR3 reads TGTGCCAGCAGTTCGGGGACATTCTATCAGCCCCAGCATTTT.

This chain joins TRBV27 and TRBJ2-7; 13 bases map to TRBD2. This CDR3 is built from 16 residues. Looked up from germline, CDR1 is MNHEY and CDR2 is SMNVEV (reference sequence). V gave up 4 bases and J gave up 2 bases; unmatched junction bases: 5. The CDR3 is CASSSRLAGGPYEQYF. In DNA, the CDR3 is TGTGCCAGCAGTTCCAGACTAGCGGGGGGTCCCTACGAGCAGTACTTC.

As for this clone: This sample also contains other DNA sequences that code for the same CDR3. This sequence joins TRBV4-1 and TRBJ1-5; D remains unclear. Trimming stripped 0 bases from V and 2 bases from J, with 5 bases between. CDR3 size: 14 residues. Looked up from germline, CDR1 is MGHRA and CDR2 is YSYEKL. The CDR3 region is CASSQDGRNQPQHF. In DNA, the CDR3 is TGCGCCAGCAGCCAAGATGGGCGCAATCAGCCCCAGCATTTT.

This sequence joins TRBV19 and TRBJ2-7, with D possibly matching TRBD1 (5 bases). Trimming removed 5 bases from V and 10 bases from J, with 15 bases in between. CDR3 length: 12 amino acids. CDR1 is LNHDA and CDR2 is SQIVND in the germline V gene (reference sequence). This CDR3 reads CASSHQGTEQYF. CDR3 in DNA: TGTGCCAGTAGTCATCAGGGCACGGAACAGTACTTC.

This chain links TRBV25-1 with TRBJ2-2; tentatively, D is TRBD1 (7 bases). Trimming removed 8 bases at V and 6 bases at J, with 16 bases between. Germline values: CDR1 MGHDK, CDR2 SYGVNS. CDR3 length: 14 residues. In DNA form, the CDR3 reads TGTGCCAGCGGAGGGGGCTACAGGGCCGGGGAGCTGTTTTTT. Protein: CASGGGYRAGELFF.

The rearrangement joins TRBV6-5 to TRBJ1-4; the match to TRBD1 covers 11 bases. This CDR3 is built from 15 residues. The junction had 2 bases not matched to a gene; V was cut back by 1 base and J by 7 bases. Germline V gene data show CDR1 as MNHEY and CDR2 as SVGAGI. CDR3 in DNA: TGTGCCAGCAGTTACTTCGGGACAGGGGGTGAAAAACTGTTTTTT. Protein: CASSYFGTGGEKLFF.

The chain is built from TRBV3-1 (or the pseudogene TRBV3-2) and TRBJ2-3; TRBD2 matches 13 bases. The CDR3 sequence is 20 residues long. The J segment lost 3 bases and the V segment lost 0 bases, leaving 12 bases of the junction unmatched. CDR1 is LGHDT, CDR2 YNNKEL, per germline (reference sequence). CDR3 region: CASSQEILRTSGSYTDTQYF. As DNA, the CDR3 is TGTGCCAGCAGCCAAGAAATCTTAAGGACTAGCGGGAGTTATACAGATACGCAGTATTTT.

The CDR3 region has the DNA TGCGCCAGCAGCGGGACTAGCGGTCGCTACGAGCAGTACTTC. Its translation is CASSGTSGRYEQYF. V is TRBV5-1 and J is TRBJ2-7; TRBD2 matches at 11 bases. The CDR3 consists of 14 residues. In germline, CDR1 is SGHRS, CDR2 YFSETQ. J lost 3 bases, V lost 4 bases, and 3 bases had no gene match.

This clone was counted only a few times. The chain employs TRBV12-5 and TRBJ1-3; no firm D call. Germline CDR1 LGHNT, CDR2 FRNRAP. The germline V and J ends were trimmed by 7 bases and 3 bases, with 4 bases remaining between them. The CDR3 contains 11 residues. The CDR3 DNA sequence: TGTGCTAGTGCCGGTGGAAACACCATATATTTT. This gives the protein CASAGGNTIYF.

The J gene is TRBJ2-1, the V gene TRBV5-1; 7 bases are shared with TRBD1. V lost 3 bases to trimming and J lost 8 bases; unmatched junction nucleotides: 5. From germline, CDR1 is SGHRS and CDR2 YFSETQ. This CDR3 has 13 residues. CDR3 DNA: TGCGCCAGCAGCTCCGACAGGGTGCATGAGCAGTTCTTC. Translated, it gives CASSSDRVHEQFF.

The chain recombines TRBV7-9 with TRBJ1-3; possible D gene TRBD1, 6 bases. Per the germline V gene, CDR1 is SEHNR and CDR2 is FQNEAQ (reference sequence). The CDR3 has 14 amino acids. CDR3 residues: CAGRGDGSGNTIYF. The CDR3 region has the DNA TGTGCAGGGAGGGGGGACGGCTCTGGAAACACCATATATTTT.

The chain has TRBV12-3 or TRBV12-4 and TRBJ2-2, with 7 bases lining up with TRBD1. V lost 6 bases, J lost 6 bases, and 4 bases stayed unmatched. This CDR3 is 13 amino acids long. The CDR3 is CASRPGQPGELFF. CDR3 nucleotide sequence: TGTGCCAGCAGGCCGGGACAGCCCGGGGAGCTGTTTTTT.

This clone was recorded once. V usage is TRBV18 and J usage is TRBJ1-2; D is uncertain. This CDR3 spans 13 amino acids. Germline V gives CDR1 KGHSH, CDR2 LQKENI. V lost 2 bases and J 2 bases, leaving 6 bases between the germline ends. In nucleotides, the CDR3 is TGTGCCAGCTCACCAGAACAGAACTATGGCTACACCTTC. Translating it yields CASSPEQNYGYTF.

In DNA form, the CDR3 reads TGCGCCAGCAGCTTGGACAGCGGGGGGCGGGCAGATACGCAGTATTTT. Protein sequence: CASSLDSGGRADTQYF. V gene TRBV5-1 combines with J gene TRBJ2-3; 9 nucleotides match TRBD2. V was pared by 0 bases and J by 4 bases, with 6 bases of the junction left unmatched. The CDR3 spans 16 residues. Germline CDR1 reads SGHRS; CDR2 reads YFSETQ.

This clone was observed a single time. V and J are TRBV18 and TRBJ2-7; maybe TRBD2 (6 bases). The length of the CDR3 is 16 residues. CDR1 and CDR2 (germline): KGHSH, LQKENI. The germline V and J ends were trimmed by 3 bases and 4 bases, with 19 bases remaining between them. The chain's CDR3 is CASSPYFGGEMYEQYF. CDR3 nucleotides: TGTGCCAGCTCACCTTACTTCGGGGGAGAGATGTACGAGCAGTACTTC.

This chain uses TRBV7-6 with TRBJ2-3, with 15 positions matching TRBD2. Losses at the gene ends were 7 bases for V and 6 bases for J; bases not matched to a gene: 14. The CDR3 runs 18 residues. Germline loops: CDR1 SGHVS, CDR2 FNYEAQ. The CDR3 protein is CASTSGLAGGSWADTQYF. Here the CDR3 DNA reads TGTGCCAGCACATCGGGACTAGCGGGAGGTTCCTGGGCGGATACGCAGTATTTT. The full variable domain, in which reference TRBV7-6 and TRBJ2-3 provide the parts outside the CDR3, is GAGVSQSPRYKVTKRGQDVALRCDPISGHVSLYWYRQALGQGPEFLTYFNYEAQQDKSGLPNDRFSAERPEGSISTLTIQRTEQRDSAMYRCASTSGLAGGSWADTQYFGPGTRLTVL.

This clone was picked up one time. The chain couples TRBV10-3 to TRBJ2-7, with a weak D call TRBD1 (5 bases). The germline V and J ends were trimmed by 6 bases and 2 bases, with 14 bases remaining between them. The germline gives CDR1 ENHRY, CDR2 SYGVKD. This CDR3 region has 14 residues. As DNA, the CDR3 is TGTGCCATCAGAGGGGCCACCTCGACCTACGAGCAGTACTTC. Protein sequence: CAIRGATSTYEQYF.

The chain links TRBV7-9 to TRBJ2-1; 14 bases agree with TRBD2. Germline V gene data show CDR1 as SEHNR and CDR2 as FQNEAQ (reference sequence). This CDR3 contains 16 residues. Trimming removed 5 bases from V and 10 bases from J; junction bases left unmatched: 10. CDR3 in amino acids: CASSEAGLAGVGEQFF. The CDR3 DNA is TGTGCCAGCAGCGAAGCGGGACTAGCGGGAGTAGGGGAGCAGTTCTTC.